This TCR beta chain was observed in a study of CD8+ T cells in alopecia areata. Study-level findings and limits: Normal scalp had lower clonality than lesional scalp, with alopecia totalis/universalis lesions showing this most strongly.

The junction had 6 bases not matched to a gene; V was cut back by 4 bases and J by 4 bases. This CDR3 contains 15 residues. CDR1 is SQVTM and CDR2 is ANQGSEA in the germline V gene. Extracted RNA was reverse transcribed into cDNA, the sequencing template. Data came from immunoSEQ multiplex PCR; TCRdb stores just in-frame clones and leaves some out. Of roughly 180,000 clones listed, 63% were seen once; the top ten hold more than 1.5%. As for this clone: Its antigen remains unidentified.

This material consisted of CD4+ T cells sorted from blood, taken at week 0. V and J are TRBV29-1 and TRBJ2-1; 11 bases agree with TRBD2. The sequence was collected from a human donor with alopecia areata. CDR3 region: CSVGISGGDYNEQFF. The CDR3 DNA follows: TGCAGCGTTGGGATTAGCGGGGGGGATTACAATGAGCAGTTCTTC.